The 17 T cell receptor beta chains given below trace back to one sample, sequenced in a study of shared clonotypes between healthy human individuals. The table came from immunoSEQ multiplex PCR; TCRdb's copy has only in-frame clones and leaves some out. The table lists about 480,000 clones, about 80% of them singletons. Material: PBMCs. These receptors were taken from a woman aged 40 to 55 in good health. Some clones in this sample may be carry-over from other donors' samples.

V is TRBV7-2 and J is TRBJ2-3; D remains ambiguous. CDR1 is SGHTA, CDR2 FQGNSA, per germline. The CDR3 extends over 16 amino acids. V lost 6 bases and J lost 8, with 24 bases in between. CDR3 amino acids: CASSPTVGEPSATQYF. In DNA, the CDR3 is TGTGCCAGCAGTCCGACGGTGGGCGAACCGTCAGCTACGCAGTATTTT.

The CDR3 nucleotides read TGTGCCAGTAGTATCAAAGGGAGGGAGGGCTACGAGCAGTACTTC. It codes for CASSIKGREGYEQYF. This chain connects TRBV19 to TRBJ2-7; 7 nucleotides align to TRBD2. CDR1 is LNHDA, CDR2 SQIVND, per germline (reference sequence). The CDR3 is 15 residues long. V dropped 3 bases and J dropped 3; count of bases not matched to a gene: 8.

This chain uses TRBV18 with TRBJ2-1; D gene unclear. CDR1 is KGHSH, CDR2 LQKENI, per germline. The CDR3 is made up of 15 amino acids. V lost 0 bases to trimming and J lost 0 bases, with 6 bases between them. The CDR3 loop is CASSPPRSSYNEQFF. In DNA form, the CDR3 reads TGTGCCAGCTCACCACCGAGGAGCTCCTACAATGAGCAGTTCTTC.

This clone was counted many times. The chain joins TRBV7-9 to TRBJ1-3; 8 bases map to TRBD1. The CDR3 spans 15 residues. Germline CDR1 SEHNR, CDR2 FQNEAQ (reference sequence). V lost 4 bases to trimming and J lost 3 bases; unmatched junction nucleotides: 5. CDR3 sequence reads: CASSSTDRGGNTIYF. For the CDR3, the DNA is TGTGCCAGCAGCTCGACTGACAGGGGTGGAAACACCATATATTTT.

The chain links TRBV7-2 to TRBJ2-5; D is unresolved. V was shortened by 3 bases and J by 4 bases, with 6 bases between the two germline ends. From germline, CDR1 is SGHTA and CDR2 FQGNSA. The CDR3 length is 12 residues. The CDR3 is CASSLRGETQYF. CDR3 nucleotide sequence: TGTGCCAGCAGCTTGCGAGGAGAGACCCAGTACTTC.

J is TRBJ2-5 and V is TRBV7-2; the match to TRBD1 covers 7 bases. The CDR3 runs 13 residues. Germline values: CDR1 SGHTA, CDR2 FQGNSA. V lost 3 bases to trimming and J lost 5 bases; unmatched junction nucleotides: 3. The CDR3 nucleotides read TGTGCCAGCAGCTTCGACAGGGAGGAGACCCAGTACTTC. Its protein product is CASSFDREETQYF.

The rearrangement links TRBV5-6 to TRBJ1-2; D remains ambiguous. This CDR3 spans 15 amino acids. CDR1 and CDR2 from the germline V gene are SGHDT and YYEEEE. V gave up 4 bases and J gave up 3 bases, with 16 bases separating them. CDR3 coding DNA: TGTGCCAGCAGCGACTTGGTCCGGGAGTACTATGGCTACACCTTC. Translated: CASSDLVREYYGYTF.

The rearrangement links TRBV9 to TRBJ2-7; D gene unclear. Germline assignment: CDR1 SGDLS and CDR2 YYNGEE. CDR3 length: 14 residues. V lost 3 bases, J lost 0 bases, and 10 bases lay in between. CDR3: CASSGGGDSYEQYF. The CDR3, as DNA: TGTGCCAGCAGCGGTGGCGGCGACTCCTACGAGCAGTACTTC. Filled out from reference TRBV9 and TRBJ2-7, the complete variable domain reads DSGVTQTPKHLITATGQRVTLRCSPRSGDLSVYWYQQSLDQGLQFLIQYYNGEERAKGNILERFSAQQFPDLHSELNLSSLELGDSALYFCASSGGGDSYEQYFGPGTRLTVT.

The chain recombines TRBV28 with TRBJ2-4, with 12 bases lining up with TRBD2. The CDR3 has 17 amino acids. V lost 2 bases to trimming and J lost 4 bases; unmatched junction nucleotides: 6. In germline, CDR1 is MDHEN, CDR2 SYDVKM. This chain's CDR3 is CASSLPTSGRGKNIQYF. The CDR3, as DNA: TGTGCCAGCAGTTTACCGACTAGCGGGAGAGGGAAAAACATTCAGTACTTC.

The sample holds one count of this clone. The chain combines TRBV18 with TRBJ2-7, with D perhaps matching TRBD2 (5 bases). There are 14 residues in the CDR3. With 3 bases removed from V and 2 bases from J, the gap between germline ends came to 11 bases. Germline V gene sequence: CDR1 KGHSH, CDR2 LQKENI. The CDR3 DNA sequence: TGTGCCAGCTCACCGCGGGCTATCGCCTACGAGCAGTACTTC. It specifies CASSPRAIAYEQYF. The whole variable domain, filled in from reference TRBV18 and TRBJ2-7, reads NAGVMQNPRHLVRRRGQEARLRCSPMKGHSHVYWYRQLPEEGLKFMVYLQKENIIDESGMPKERFSAEFPKEGPSILRIQQVVRGDSAAYFCASSPRAIAYEQYFGPGTRLTVT.

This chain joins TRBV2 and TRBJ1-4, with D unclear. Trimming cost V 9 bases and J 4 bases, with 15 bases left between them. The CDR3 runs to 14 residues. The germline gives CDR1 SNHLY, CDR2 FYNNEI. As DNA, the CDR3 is TGTGCCAGTTCCGGTGCAGCCCGTAATGAAAAACTGTTTTTT. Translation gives CASSGAARNEKLFF.

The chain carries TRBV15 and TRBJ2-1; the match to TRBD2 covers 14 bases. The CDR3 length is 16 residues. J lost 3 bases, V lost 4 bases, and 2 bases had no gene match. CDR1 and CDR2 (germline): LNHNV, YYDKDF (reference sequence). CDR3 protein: CATSKGLAGGYNEQFF. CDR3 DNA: TGTGCCACCAGCAAAGGACTAGCGGGAGGCTACAATGAGCAGTTCTTC.

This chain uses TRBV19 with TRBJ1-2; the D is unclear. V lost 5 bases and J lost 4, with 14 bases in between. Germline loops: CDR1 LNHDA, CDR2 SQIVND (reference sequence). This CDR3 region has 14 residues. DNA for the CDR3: TGTGCCAGTAGTGCCCAGACCTCTGTCTATGGCTACACCTTC. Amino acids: CASSAQTSVYGYTF.

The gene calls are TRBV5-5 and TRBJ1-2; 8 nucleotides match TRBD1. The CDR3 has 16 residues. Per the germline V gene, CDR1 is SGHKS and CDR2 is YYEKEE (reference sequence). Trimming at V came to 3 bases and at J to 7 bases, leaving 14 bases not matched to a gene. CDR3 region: CASSYLADRGMGGYTF. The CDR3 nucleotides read TGTGCCAGCAGCTACCTTGCCGACAGGGGAATGGGTGGCTACACCTTC.

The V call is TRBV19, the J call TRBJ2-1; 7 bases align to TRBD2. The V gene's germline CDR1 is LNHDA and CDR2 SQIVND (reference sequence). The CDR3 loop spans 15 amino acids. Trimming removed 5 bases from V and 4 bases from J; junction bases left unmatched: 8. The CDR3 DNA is TGTGCCAGTAGTCCTACTAGCGTCTCATACAATGAGCAGTTCTTC. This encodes CASSPTSVSYNEQFF.

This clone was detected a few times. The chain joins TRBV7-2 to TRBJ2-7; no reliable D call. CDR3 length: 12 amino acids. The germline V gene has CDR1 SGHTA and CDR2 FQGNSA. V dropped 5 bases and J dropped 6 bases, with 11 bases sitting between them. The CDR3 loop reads CASSAGWAEQYF. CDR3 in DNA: TGTGCCAGCAGCGCCGGATGGGCCGAGCAGTACTTC. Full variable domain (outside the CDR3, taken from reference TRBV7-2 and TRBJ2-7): GAGVSQSPSNKVTEKGKDVELRCDPISGHTALYWYRQSLGQGLEFLIYFQGNSAPDKSGLPSDRFSAERTGGSVSTLTIQRTQQEDSAVYLCASSAGWAEQYFGPGTRLTVT.

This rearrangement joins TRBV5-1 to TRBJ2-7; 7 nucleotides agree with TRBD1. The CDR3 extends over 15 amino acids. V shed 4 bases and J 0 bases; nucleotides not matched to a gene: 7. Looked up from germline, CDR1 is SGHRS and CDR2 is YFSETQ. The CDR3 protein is CASSPTGSRSYEQYF. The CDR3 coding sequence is TGCGCCAGCAGCCCGACAGGGAGCCGCTCCTACGAGCAGTACTTC.